The 31 T cell receptor beta chains in this list originate from one sample, sequenced in a study of shared clonotypes between healthy human individuals. The data were produced by immunoSEQ multiplex PCR, yet TCRdb's version contains in-frame clones alone and is incomplete. In the table there are 450,000 to 500,000 clones, approximately 82% of which are singletons. The sample consisted of PBMCs. The receptors come from a middle-aged woman in good health. Some clones in this sample may be carry-over from other donors' samples.

The J gene is TRBJ2-5, the V gene TRBV7-2, with D perhaps matching TRBD1 or TRBD2 (6 bases each). Germline CDR1 reads SGHTA; CDR2 reads FQGNSA. The CDR3 sequence is 16 residues long. Trimming cost V 3 bases and J 5 bases, with 19 bases left between them. Here the CDR3 DNA reads TGTGCCAGCAGCTTGGAGGGGACATCCGTTAGGGAGACCCAGTACTTC. Its protein product is CASSLEGTSVRETQYF.

J is TRBJ1-1 and V is TRBV7-9; no definite D call. The CDR3 is 14 amino acids. V gave up 2 bases and J gave up 3 bases, with 10 bases separating them. Germline CDR1 SEHNR, CDR2 FQNEAQ (reference sequence). The CDR3 here is CASSLLGSDTEAFF. CDR3 nucleotide sequence: TGTGCCAGCAGCTTACTGGGTTCCGACACTGAAGCTTTCTTT.

The chain is built from TRBV7-8 and TRBJ2-5; 8 positions match TRBD2. The DNA end is a closer match to TRBJ2-7, so the J assignment may be wrong. Germline V CDR1 and CDR2: SGHVS, FQNEAQ. The CDR3 totals 18 residues. The CDR3 here is CASSFLAGRSLGNYEQYF. In nucleotides, the CDR3 is TGTGCCAGCAGCTTTTTAGCGGGACGAAGCCTAGGGAACTACGAGCAGTACTTC.

The V gene is TRBV2, the J gene TRBJ2-2; D gene ambiguous. The V end was cut by 5 bases, the J end by 8 bases, with 6 bases between. CDR3 length equals 11 residues. Germline V CDR1 and CDR2: SNHLY, FYNNEI. The CDR3 reads CASSPWGELFF. For the CDR3, the DNA is TGTGCCAGCAGTCCCTGGGGGGAGCTGTTTTTT.

The V call is TRBV2, the J call TRBJ2-5; 9 bases align to TRBD2. The CDR3 loop spans 15 amino acids. V was clipped by 4 bases and J by 4 bases; unmatched bases: 7. Germline V lookup: CDR1 SNHLY, CDR2 FYNNEI. The CDR3 DNA is TGTGCCAGCAGTGTTAGCGGGAGCCTGGGAGAGACCCAGTACTTC. Its translation: CASSVSGSLGETQYF.

The chain uses TRBV10-1 and TRBJ2-5, with 8 positions matching TRBD2. This CDR3 comprises 15 residues. Germline V gene data show CDR1 as WNHNN and CDR2 as SYGVQD (reference sequence). Trimming at V came to 5 bases and at J to 5 bases, leaving 10 bases not matched to a gene. Here the CDR3 reads CASSPSAGRGETQYF. The CDR3 DNA reads as TGCGCCAGCAGTCCCTCAGCCGGGAGGGGGGAGACCCAGTACTTC.

V and J are TRBV11-3 and TRBJ2-2; D is ambiguous. The germline CDR1 and CDR2 sequences are SGHNT and YENEEA. CDR3 size: 13 residues. V was trimmed by 5 bases and J by 6 bases, leaving 10 bases between them. The CDR3 DNA follows: TGTGCCAGCAGCCTATCTGGGTCCGGGGAGCTGTTTTTT. Protein product: CASSLSGSGELFF.

The V and J genes are TRBV30 and TRBJ2-3; tentatively, D is TRBD1 (6 bases). Germline values: CDR1 GTSNPN, CDR2 SVGIG (reference sequence). The CDR3 spans 13 residues. Trimming removed 8 bases from V and 3 bases from J, with 15 bases in between. The CDR3 here is CARDEGETDTQYF. The CDR3 DNA sequence: TGTGCCCGCGACGAGGGGGAGACAGATACGCAGTATTTT.

The chain uses TRBV6-1 and TRBJ2-3; 12 bases fit TRBD2. J gave up 2 bases and V 8 bases, and 2 bases lay outside the gene matches. There are 14 residues in the CDR3. Germline loops: CDR1 MNHNS, CDR2 SASEGT. The CDR3 nucleotides read TGTGCCAGCTCTAGCGGGAGGGACACAGATACGCAGTATTTT. Translating gives CASSSGRDTDTQYF.

This sequence joins TRBV2 and TRBJ2-3, with 8 nucleotides matching TRBD1. The germline CDR1 and CDR2 sequences are SNHLY and FYNNEI. Trimming removed 5 bases from V and 1 base from J; junction bases left unmatched: 8. The CDR3 loop spans 16 amino acids. This CDR3 reads CASSRTGIIRTDTQYF. CDR3 nucleotide sequence: TGTGCCAGCAGTCGGACAGGGATCATTCGCACAGATACGCAGTATTTT.

The chain joins TRBV28 to TRBJ2-1, with D uncertain. Trimming stripped 7 bases from V and 0 bases from J, with 10 bases between. The CDR3 is made up of 14 amino acids. Germline CDR1 is MDHEN and CDR2 is SYDVKM. CDR3 coding DNA: TGTGCCAGCAATTGGCGGAGCTCCTACAATGAGCAGTTCTTC. Translation gives CASNWRSSYNEQFF.

The rearrangement joins TRBV2 to TRBJ1-2; unclear D gene. Trimming cost V 0 bases and J 8 bases, with 13 bases left between them. The CDR3 extends over 14 amino acids. Per the germline V gene, CDR1 is SNHLY and CDR2 is FYNNEI. CDR3 in amino acids: CASSEAIGSPGYTF. The CDR3 bases are TGTGCCAGCAGTGAAGCGATAGGGTCTCCGGGCTACACCTTC.

The rearrangement joins TRBV7-3 to TRBJ2-5; the match to TRBD2 covers 10 bases. Germline V gene data show CDR1 as SGHTA and CDR2 as FQGTGA. The CDR3 spans 15 residues. Trimming cost V 5 bases and J 2 bases; bases outside gene matches: 5. In nucleotides, the CDR3 is TGTGCCAGCAGCCTGGGACTAGCGTCTCAAGAGACCCAGTACTTC. Residues: CASSLGLASQETQYF.

This clone came up once. A far larger clone is one nucleotide away, so this likely arose from a read error. Other DNA variants within this sample encode the same CDR3. The CDR3 DNA sequence: TGTGCCAGCAGCCAAGGGACTAGCGGTATGAAAGAGCAGTACTTC. It translates to CASSQGTSGMKEQYF. The chain employs TRBV5-4 and TRBJ2-7; 11 positions agree with TRBD2. This CDR3 has 15 amino acids. Germline assignment: CDR1 SGHNT and CDR2 YYREEE (reference sequence). The V segment lost 4 bases and the J segment 7 bases; nucleotides outside the gene matches: 10.

This clone was seen more than once but under ten times. This rearrangement joins TRBV11-2 to TRBJ1-2, with TRBD1 as a possible D gene (6 bases). V was pared by 5 bases and J by 4 bases, with 8 bases between. This CDR3 region has 12 residues. Germline V gene sequence: CDR1 SGHAT, CDR2 FQNNGV. CDR3 sequence: CASSQDSYGYTF. The CDR3 DNA is TGTGCCAGCAGCCAGGACAGCTATGGCTACACCTTC.

V and J are TRBV2 and TRBJ2-3, with 10 bases lining up with TRBD2. The germline V gene has CDR1 SNHLY and CDR2 FYNNEI. With V trimmed by 4 bases and J by 0 bases, 7 bases remained unmatched. CDR3 size: 17 residues. The CDR3 protein is CASSVRASGSSTDTQYF. CDR3 bases: TGTGCCAGCAGTGTAAGGGCTAGCGGGAGTAGCACAGATACGCAGTATTTT.

This clone appeared a few times. The chain employs TRBV2 and TRBJ2-5; 7 bases are a match to TRBD2. CDR3 length: 14 amino acids. CDR1 is SNHLY and CDR2 is FYNNEI in the germline V gene. After removal of 7 bases from V and 1 base from J, the junction contained 6 bases not matched to a gene. In nucleotides, the CDR3 is TGTGCCAGCAAATGGGCTAGCGGCCAAGAGACCCAGTACTTC. It is translated as CASKWASGQETQYF.

This clone occurred a few times. The identical CDR3 is also encoded by other nucleotide sequences in the sample. This chain uses TRBV28 with TRBJ2-3; D not resolved. The CDR3 has 11 amino acids. The V and J ends lost 4 bases and 9 bases respectively, with 8 bases between them. Germline CDR1 reads MDHEN; CDR2 reads SYDVKM. The CDR3 DNA follows: TGTGCCAGCAGTTCCGCGCTCACGCAGTATTTT. Amino acids: CASSSALTQYF.

This chain links TRBV5-6 with TRBJ1-6; no reliable D call. There are 13 residues in the CDR3. Trimming pared 1 base from V and 9 bases from J, leaving 8 bases between. Germline V gives CDR1 SGHDT, CDR2 YYEEEE. The CDR3 nucleotides are TGTGCCAGCAGCTTGCCCCCAGGTTCACCCCTCCACTTT. Residues: CASSLPPGSPLHF.

The chain combines TRBV5-1 with TRBJ2-7, with TRBD1 as a possible D gene (5 bases). Germline V gives CDR1 SGHRS, CDR2 YFSETQ. V gave up 4 bases and J gave up 3 bases, with 14 bases separating them. This CDR3 comprises 14 residues. Here the CDR3 reads CASSPAPGLYEQYF. The CDR3 DNA reads TGCGCCAGCAGCCCGGCCCCAGGGCTCTACGAGCAGTACTTC.

The V call is TRBV25-1, the J call TRBJ1-3, with D tentatively TRBD1 (6 bases). The length of the CDR3 is 16 residues. Germline assignment: CDR1 MGHDK and CDR2 SYGVNS. The V end lost 1 base, the J end lost 1 base, and 11 bases lay between the germline ends. Written as DNA, the CDR3 is TGTGCCAGCAGTGAATGGGGGCCCACTTCTGGAAACACCATATATTTT. Encoded protein: CASSEWGPTSGNTIYF.

The rearrangement links TRBV25-1 to TRBJ2-6; possible D gene TRBD1, 5 bases. Trimming took 4 bases from V and 2 from J, leaving 9 bases between them. The CDR3 runs to 15 residues. Per the germline V gene, CDR1 is MGHDK and CDR2 is SYGVNS. In DNA, the CDR3 is TGTGCCAGCAGTGCCCAGGGAACTGGGGCCAACGTCCTGACTTTC. Its translation: CASSAQGTGANVLTF.

The chain recombines TRBV6-5 with TRBJ1-1, with D possibly matching TRBD1 (6 bases). Germline-derived CDR1 and CDR2 are MNHEY and SVGAGI. V lost 4 bases, J lost 3 bases, and 18 bases lay in between. The CDR3 totals 16 residues. CDR3 sequence: CASSSTGSGADTEAFF. CDR3 in DNA: TGTGCCAGCAGTTCAACAGGCTCAGGGGCGGACACTGAAGCTTTCTTT.

The V call is TRBV11-2, the J call TRBJ2-1, with 9 positions matching TRBD2. With V trimmed by 6 bases and J by 1 base, 7 bases remained unmatched. The germline V gene encodes CDR1 SGHAT and CDR2 FQNNGV. The CDR3 is made up of 16 amino acids. The CDR3 reads CASRTGLAASYNEQFF. CDR3 bases: TGTGCCAGCAGAACGGGACTAGCCGCTTCCTACAATGAGCAGTTCTTC.

V and J are TRBV5-8 and TRBJ1-2, with D possibly being TRBD1 (5 bases). Trimming left V 2 bases short and J 2 bases short, with 16 bases between. The CDR3 contains 16 residues. Looked up from germline, CDR1 is SGHTS and CDR2 is YDEGEE. CDR3 region: CASSFQGQQKNYGYTF. The DNA for the CDR3 is TGTGCCAGCAGCTTTCAAGGACAACAAAAGAACTATGGCTACACCTTC.

J is TRBJ2-7 and V is TRBV21-1; the DNA was not compared with TRBD1, the D call given in the table. TRBV21-1 is described as a pseudogene. The CDR3 totals 14 residues. CDR3 in amino acids: CASSNCQGIYEQYF. The CDR3 DNA reads TGTGCCAGCAGCAATTGTCAGGGGATATACGAGCAGTACTTC.

The chain recombines TRBV4-2 with TRBJ2-2; 11 nucleotides agree with TRBD2. This CDR3 is built from 15 residues. J lost 4 bases, V lost 6 bases, and 4 bases had no gene match. The germline V gene has CDR1 LGHNA and CDR2 YNFKEQ. CDR3 nucleotides: TGTGCCAGCAGGCCGGGGACTAGCGGCACCGGGGAGCTGTTTTTT. Its translation is CASRPGTSGTGELFF.

This clone showed up just once. The chain combines TRBV11-2 with TRBJ2-7; D tentatively reads TRBD1 or TRBD2 (5 bases each). Germline CDR1 and CDR2: SGHAT and FQNNGV. V gave up 6 bases and J gave up 4 bases, with 22 bases separating them. The CDR3 has 16 amino acids. CDR3 nucleotides: TGTGCCAGCAGACTCTCCCGAGGGACCTACTCTTACGAGCAGTACTTC. This codes for CASRLSRGTYSYEQYF.

This clone came up a few times. The DNA for the CDR3 is TGTGCCAGCAGCTTGAATCCAGTTCCCGGAGGGAACACTGAAGCTTTCTTT. It translates to CASSLNPVPGGNTEAFF. The J gene is TRBJ1-1, the V gene TRBV11-2, with D uncertain. The CDR3 totals 17 residues. Between the trimmed V and J ends, which lost 3 bases and 1 base, there was a span of 18 bases. The germline V gene encodes CDR1 SGHAT and CDR2 FQNNGV. Full variable domain (missing parts from reference TRBV11-2 and TRBJ1-1): EAGVAQSPRYKIIEKRQSVAFWCNPISGHATLYWYQQILGQGPKLLIQFQNNGVVDDSQLPKDRFSAERLKGVDSTLKIQPAKLEDSAVYLCASSLNPVPGGNTEAFFGQGTRLTVV.

In regard to this clone: In the same sample, other DNA sequences code for this CDR3. The chain joins TRBV7-2 to TRBJ2-7; 8 bases align to TRBD2. CDR1 is SGHTA and CDR2 is FQGNSA in the germline V gene. This CDR3 is 14 amino acids long. Germline trimming cut 3 bases from V and 0 bases from J; bases unmatched to any gene: 1. CDR3 residues: CASSFSGSSYEQYF. The CDR3 DNA reads as TGTGCCAGCAGCTTCAGCGGGAGCTCCTACGAGCAGTACTTC.

V gene TRBV7-3 combines with J gene TRBJ2-1; possibly TRBD1 for D (6 bases). V was cut by 5 bases and J by 2 bases, with 10 bases left in between. Germline CDR1 is SGHTA and CDR2 is FQGTGA. The CDR3 covers 14 residues. CDR3 DNA sequence: TGTGCCAGCAGCGAGGGGGTCGCCTACAATGAGCAGTTCTTC. Translating gives CASSEGVAYNEQFF.